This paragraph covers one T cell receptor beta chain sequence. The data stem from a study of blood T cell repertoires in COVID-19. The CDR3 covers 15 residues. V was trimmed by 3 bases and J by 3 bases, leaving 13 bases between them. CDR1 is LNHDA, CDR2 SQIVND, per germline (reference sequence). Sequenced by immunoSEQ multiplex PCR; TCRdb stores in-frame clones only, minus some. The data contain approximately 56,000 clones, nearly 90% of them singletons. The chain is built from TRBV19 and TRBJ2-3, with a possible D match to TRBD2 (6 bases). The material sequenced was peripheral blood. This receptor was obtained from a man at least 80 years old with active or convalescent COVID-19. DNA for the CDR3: TGTGCCAGTAGTATGTCCGGGAGTAGGACAGATACGCAGTATTTT. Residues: CASSMSGSRTDTQYF.